Below, 8 T cell receptor beta chains from the same sample are listed, as sequenced in a study of human T cells and chemical hapten exposure. The time point denotes: pre-sensitization, week 0. The sample's treatment: therapeutic diphenylcyclopropenone sensitization with weekly scalp DPC. TCRdb independently ran MiXCR on the RACE reads; one entry per CDR3 protein. The data contain some 98,000 distinct CDR3 sequences, 10% to 13% of them singletons. This specimen consisted of whole blood, obtained in connection with sensitization to the hapten diphenylcyclopropenone (DPC). These receptors all stem from a woman aged 55-69 years with alopecia areata. Some clones in this sample may be carry-over from other donors' samples.

This chain uses TRBV6-2 or TRBV6-3 with TRBJ1-1, with D possibly being TRBD1 (5 bases). The germline V gene has CDR1 MNHEY and CDR2 SVGEGT. Trimming cost V 2 bases and J 0 bases, with 7 bases left between them. This CDR3 is 14 amino acids long. This CDR3 reads CASSYGGVNTEAFF. The CDR3 DNA reads TGTGCCAGCAGTTACGGGGGAGTGAACACTGAAGCTTTCTTT.

This clonotype has at least ten counts. The chain has TRBV11-3 and TRBJ1-1; D not certain. Germline-derived CDR1 and CDR2 are SGHNT and YENEEA. The germline V and J ends were trimmed by 1 base and 3 bases, with 9 bases remaining between them. CDR3 length: 14 amino acids. In DNA form, the CDR3 reads TGTGCCAGCAGCTTAGGTCGCGGGCACACTGAAGCTTTCTTT. Residues: CASSLGRGHTEAFF.

This clonotype turned up a few times. The CDR3 DNA sequence: TGTGCCAGCAGCTTAACGGGCAGTATGAACACTGAAGCTTTCTTT. Translating gives CASSLTGSMNTEAFF. The J gene is TRBJ1-1, the V gene TRBV7-3; no reliable D call. This CDR3 comprises 15 residues. Germline CDR1 SGHTA, CDR2 FQGTGA. V gave up 0 bases and J gave up 0 bases, with 8 bases separating them.

The J gene is TRBJ2-7, the V gene TRBV7-2; 7 bases align to TRBD2. After removal of 0 bases from V and 2 bases from J, the junction contained 4 bases not matched to a gene. Germline V gives CDR1 SGHTA, CDR2 FQGNSA. This CDR3 has 15 amino acids. CDR3 DNA sequence: TGTGCCAGCAGCTTAGCTGCTAGCGGCACCTACGAGCAGTACTTC. It is translated as CASSLAASGTYEQYF.

The chain joins TRBV5-1 to TRBJ2-3; tentatively, D is TRBD1 or TRBD2 (6 bases each). The CDR3 loop spans 22 amino acids. The germline CDR1 and CDR2 sequences are SGHRS and YFSETQ. The V and J ends lost 4 bases and 2 bases respectively, with 35 bases between them. The CDR3 loop is CASSVALTHGGPADLSTDTQYF. The CDR3 coding sequence is TGCGCCAGCAGCGTAGCGCTAACCCATGGGGGGCCAGCCGACCTTTCCACAGATACGCAGTATTTT.

Ten or more counts support this clonotype. CDR3 in amino acids: CASSVAGQVYEQFF. CDR3 sequence (DNA): TGTGCCAGCAGCGTAGCGGGACAGGTCTATGAGCAGTTCTTC. The chain combines TRBV9 with TRBJ2-1, with 8 bases aligning to TRBD1. The CDR3 covers 14 residues. Germline V gene lookup returns CDR1 SGDLS and CDR2 YYNGEE. J gave up 8 bases and V 0 bases, and 4 bases lay outside the gene matches.

This clonotype was seen at least ten times. V is TRBV9 and J is TRBJ1-5; D is unclear. Germline CDR1 and CDR2: SGDLS and YYNGEE. V lost 3 bases to trimming and J lost 6 bases, with 16 bases between them. CDR3 size: 15 residues. The CDR3 loop is CASSAPGWGGQPQHF. CDR3 nucleotides: TGTGCCAGCAGCGCCCCGGGTTGGGGAGGTCAGCCCCAGCATTTT.

This clonotype occurred many times. This chain joins TRBV7-3 and TRBJ2-3; 9 nucleotides agree with TRBD1. The germline gives CDR1 SGHTA, CDR2 FQGTGA. The J segment lost 8 bases and the V segment lost 4 bases, leaving 13 bases of the junction unmatched. This CDR3 has 16 amino acids. CDR3 sequence: CASSSNPGQGFSTQYF. CDR3 nucleotide sequence: TGTGCCAGCAGCTCAAATCCGGGACAGGGTTTTAGTACGCAGTATTTT.